These 18 T cell receptor beta chains share one sample of origin, sequenced in a study of shared clonotypes between healthy human individuals. Clones were sequenced by immunoSEQ multiplex PCR, and TCRdb holds only the in-frame ones, with some missing. The sample carries 1,400,000 or so clones, 97% to 99% recorded once. Source material: naive CD4+ T cells sorted from blood. Sample subset: CD45RA+ positively selected. The receptor set was obtained from a man aged 30 to 39 in good health.

The chain combines TRBV28 with TRBJ2-2; D ambiguous. Germline V gene lookup returns CDR1 MDHEN and CDR2 SYDVKM. The length of the CDR3 is 14 residues. V gave up 3 bases and J gave up 3 bases, with 8 bases separating them. The CDR3 here is CASSLSGHTGELFF. The DNA for the CDR3 is TGTGCCAGCAGTTTGTCCGGACACACCGGGGAGCTGTTTTTT.

The chain uses TRBV14 and TRBJ2-7, with D maybe TRBD2 (6 bases). CDR3 length: 18 residues. The V and J ends lost 3 bases and 0 bases respectively, with 21 bases between them. Germline lookup yields CDR1 SGHDN and CDR2 FVKESK. The CDR3: CASSQRGPFPGFSYEQYF. CDR3 sequence (DNA): TGTGCCAGCAGCCAGCGGGGTCCCTTTCCAGGATTCTCCTACGAGCAGTACTTC.

The J gene is TRBJ1-1, the V gene TRBV7-8, with D perhaps TRBD1 (5 bases). The CDR3 has 11 amino acids. Germline assignment: CDR1 SGHVS and CDR2 FQNEAQ. The V end lost 4 bases, the J end lost 7 bases, and 7 bases lay between the germline ends. DNA of the CDR3: TGTGCCAGCAGCTATGACAGTGAAGCTTTCTTT. Protein product: CASSYDSEAFF.

The chain employs TRBV18 and TRBJ1-1; unclear D gene. CDR3 length equals 14 residues. Germline CDR1 reads KGHSH; CDR2 reads LQKENI. V lost 3 bases to trimming and J lost 4 bases, with 12 bases between them. CDR3 loop: CASSPPAPLTEAFF. The CDR3 DNA sequence: TGTGCCAGCTCACCTCCGGCGCCGCTCACTGAAGCTTTCTTT.

The V gene is TRBV10-2, the J gene TRBJ2-1, with 8 bases lining up with TRBD2. The CDR3 length is 17 residues. Trimming at V came to 2 bases and at J to 4 bases, leaving 10 bases not matched to a gene. CDR1 and CDR2 (germline): WSHSY, SAAADI. CDR3 sequence reads: CASSEKAGRAVYNEQFF. Here the CDR3 DNA reads TGCGCCAGCAGTGAGAAAGCCGGGAGGGCCGTTTACAATGAGCAGTTCTTC.

The rearrangement links TRBV2 to TRBJ2-5, with D possibly matching TRBD1 (6 bases). CDR3 length: 13 residues. Trimming pared 8 bases from V and 1 base from J, leaving 11 bases between. Germline CDR1 reads SNHLY; CDR2 reads FYNNEI. CDR3 amino acids: CASLGQRQETQYF. The CDR3 DNA follows: TGTGCCAGCCTTGGACAGCGCCAAGAGACCCAGTACTTC.

A word on this clone: Additional DNA sequences in this sample encode the identical CDR3. The chain joins TRBV6-5 to TRBJ2-1, with TRBD1 as a possible D gene (5 bases). Between the trimmed V and J ends, which lost 7 bases and 1 base, there was a span of 8 bases. CDR1 is MNHEY and CDR2 is SVGAGI in the germline V gene. This CDR3 region has 13 residues. The CDR3 protein is CASTRDSYNEQFF. In nucleotides, the CDR3 is TGTGCCAGCACCAGGGATTCCTACAATGAGCAGTTCTTC.

V is TRBV14 and J is TRBJ1-2; tentatively, D is TRBD1 (5 bases). The germline CDR1 and CDR2 sequences are SGHDN and FVKESK. The CDR3 extends over 15 amino acids. V was clipped by 1 base and J by 6 bases, with 15 bases between them. In nucleotides, the CDR3 is TGTGCCAGCAGCCAAGTATGGGGGATTGGGGATGGCTACACCTTC. Amino acids: CASSQVWGIGDGYTF.

As for this clone: This sample includes further DNA sequences coding for the same CDR3. V and J are TRBV5-1 and TRBJ2-7; 7 bases match TRBD1. Germline CDR1 is SGHRS and CDR2 is YFSETQ. With V trimmed by 4 bases and J by 0 bases, 4 bases remained unmatched. The CDR3 is 14 amino acids. The CDR3 is CASSRDSSSYEQYF. DNA of the CDR3: TGCGCCAGCAGCCGGGACAGCAGCTCCTACGAGCAGTACTTC.

V usage is TRBV4-2 and J usage is TRBJ2-1; D call uncertain. Germline CDR1 and CDR2: LGHNA and YNFKEQ. The CDR3 runs 14 residues. Trimming stripped 0 bases from V and 5 bases from J, with 8 bases between. CDR3 region: CASSQDALNNEQFF. The CDR3 DNA follows: TGTGCCAGCAGCCAAGATGCGCTTAACAATGAGCAGTTCTTC.

CDR3 in amino acids: CAISELSGGPYGYTF. The DNA for the CDR3 is TGTGCCATCAGTGAGCTCTCCGGGGGCCCCTATGGCTACACCTTC. The chain has TRBV10-3 and TRBJ1-2; D is possibly TRBD1 (6 bases). There are 15 residues in the CDR3. Germline CDR1 and CDR2: ENHRY and SYGVKD. The V gene lost 2 bases and the J gene lost 4 bases, with 14 bases spanning the gap.

CDR3 amino acids: CTGTDTQYF. The CDR3 nucleotides read TGCACCGGGACAGATACGCAGTATTTT. This chain joins TRBV20-1 and TRBJ2-3; D gene uncertain. Germline V gene lookup returns CDR1 DFQATT and CDR2 SNEGSKA (reference sequence). The CDR3 contains 9 residues.

About this clone: The sample has other DNA sequences that encode this CDR3 too. This rearrangement joins TRBV9 to TRBJ2-1, with D possibly being TRBD2 (6 bases). The CDR3 has 15 amino acids. From germline, CDR1 is SGDLS and CDR2 YYNGEE. V lost 0 bases and J 4 bases, leaving 11 bases between the germline ends. CDR3 in amino acids: CASSVAAGTYNEQFF. The CDR3 nucleotides read TGTGCCAGCAGCGTAGCGGCGGGAACGTACAATGAGCAGTTCTTC.

This chain links TRBV19 with TRBJ2-2; 9 bases map to TRBD2. J was trimmed by 0 bases and V by 7 bases; bases with no gene match: 3. The germline V gene has CDR1 LNHDA and CDR2 SQIVND (reference sequence). The CDR3 totals 15 residues. CDR3 amino acids: CASKLAGPNTGELFF. CDR3 bases: TGTGCCAGTAAACTAGCGGGTCCGAACACCGGGGAGCTGTTTTTT.

The chain links TRBV7-2 to TRBJ2-3; TRBD2 matches at 8 bases. In germline, CDR1 is SGHTA, CDR2 FQGNSA. The ends lost 2 bases at V and 4 bases at J; junction bases unmatched: 5. CDR3 length: 15 residues. The CDR3 region is CASSLSGGIADTQYF. The CDR3 nucleotides are TGTGCCAGCAGCTTAAGCGGGGGAATTGCAGATACGCAGTATTTT.

This chain joins TRBV19 and TRBJ2-1, with 7 positions matching TRBD2. CDR3 length: 15 amino acids. CDR1 and CDR2 (germline): LNHDA, SQIVND (reference sequence). Trimming at V came to 4 bases and at J to 2 bases, leaving 5 bases not matched to a gene. This chain's CDR3 is CASSTLAVPYNEQFF. The CDR3 bases are TGTGCCAGTAGTACCCTAGCGGTCCCCTACAATGAGCAGTTCTTC.

The chain recombines TRBV29-1 with TRBJ2-7, with 8 bases lining up with TRBD2. The CDR3 consists of 16 residues. Germline V CDR1 and CDR2: SQVTM, ANQGSEA. V trimming: 4 bases; J trimming: 2 bases; junction bases outside the gene matches: 13. CDR3 nucleotides: TGCAGCGTTGGGATCCTCGGGAGGGCCTCACCCTACGAGCAGTACTTC. It codes for CSVGILGRASPYEQYF.

V and J are TRBV5-1 and TRBJ1-1, with a weak D call TRBD1 (6 bases). This CDR3 has 13 residues. V shed 3 bases and J shed 11 bases, with 17 bases lying between them. Per the germline V gene, CDR1 is SGHRS and CDR2 is YFSETQ. The CDR3 nucleotides are TGCGCCAGCAGCTCCGAACCACAGGGAACGGCTTTCTTT. Encoded protein: CASSSEPQGTAFF. The full variable domain, completed using reference TRBV5-1 and TRBJ1-1, is KAGVTQTPRYLIKTRGQQVTLSCSPISGHRSVSWYQQTPGQGLQFLFEYFSETQRNKGNFPGRFSGRQFSNSRSEMNVSTLELGDSALYLCASSSEPQGTAFFGQGTRLTVV.